The 28 T cell receptor beta chains below all came from one sample that was sequenced in a study of blood T cell repertoires in COVID-19. Using immunoSEQ multiplex PCR, the repertoire was profiled, and TCRdb retains in-frame clones only, with some absent. Of about 150,000 clones in the sample, roughly 84% were seen once. Sequencing used peripheral blood. Receptors were obtained from a human donor with acute or convalescent COVID-19. The donor label of this sample is uncertain.

The rearrangement joins TRBV5-1 to TRBJ1-3, with D maybe TRBD1 (6 bases). Germline V lookup: CDR1 SGHRS, CDR2 YFSETQ. Trimming cost V 4 bases and J 2 bases, with 13 bases left between them. The CDR3 runs to 15 residues. Here the CDR3 DNA reads TGCGCCAGCAGCCCCAGGGGAGCCGCTGGAAACACCATATATTTT. Residues: CASSPRGAAGNTIYF.

The chain links TRBV5-6 to TRBJ2-7, with 8 bases that match TRBD2. This CDR3 region has 13 residues. Germline trimming cut 0 bases from V and 12 bases from J; bases unmatched to any gene: 8. Germline CDR1 reads SGHDT; CDR2 reads YYEEEE. CDR3 protein: CASSLGTSTVGYV. CDR3 sequence (DNA): TGTGCCAGCAGCTTGGGGACTAGCACCGTGGGGTACGTC.

The V and J genes are TRBV5-5 and TRBJ1-2; TRBD1 agrees at 10 bases. CDR3 length: 16 residues. The germline V gene encodes CDR1 SGHKS and CDR2 YYEKEE (reference sequence). V lost 0 bases, J lost 7 bases, and 9 bases stayed unmatched. The DNA for the CDR3 is TGTGCCAGCAGCTTGGCCCCGACGACAGGGGGCTCTGGCTACACCTTC. This sequence encodes CASSLAPTTGGSGYTF.

The chain joins TRBV5-5 to TRBJ2-3, with a tentative D call TRBD1 (6 bases). Trimming left V 4 bases short and J 2 bases short, with 11 bases between. In germline, CDR1 is SGHKS, CDR2 YYEKEE (reference sequence). The CDR3 runs to 14 residues. CDR3 bases: TGTGCCAGCAGCCTGGGGGACATCACAGATACGCAGTATTTT. Its protein product is CASSLGDITDTQYF.

CDR3 DNA sequence: TGTGCCAGCAGCCAAGCCACAGGGGAATATGGCTACACCTTC. Protein sequence: CASSQATGEYGYTF. V is TRBV4-2 and J is TRBJ1-2; 7 bases are shared with TRBD1. The CDR3 loop spans 14 amino acids. The J segment lost 5 bases and the V segment lost 1 base, leaving 4 bases of the junction unmatched. The germline gives CDR1 LGHNA, CDR2 YNFKEQ.

This chain links TRBV5-1 with TRBJ2-3; no firm D call. V dropped 5 bases and J dropped 0 bases, with 7 bases sitting between them. CDR3 length: 13 amino acids. CDR1 is SGHRS and CDR2 is YFSETQ in the germline V gene. CDR3 bases: TGCGCCAGCAGTCCCCTAAGCACAGATACGCAGTATTTT. Protein sequence: CASSPLSTDTQYF.

This clone was detected a few times. The chain is built from TRBV28 and TRBJ1-6; TRBD1 aligns across 7 bases. Per germline, CDR1 MDHEN and CDR2 SYDVKM. The junction had 1 base not matched to a gene; V was cut back by 1 base and J by 4 bases. CDR3 length equals 15 residues. DNA of the CDR3: TGTGCCAGCAGTTTATCAGGGGGTTATAATTCACCCCTCCACTTT. Translated, it gives CASSLSGGYNSPLHF.

This chain uses TRBV15 with TRBJ2-2, with D hard to call. This CDR3 is built from 18 residues. V lost 5 bases, J lost 0 bases, and 19 bases lay in between. CDR1 and CDR2 from the germline V gene are LNHNV and YYDKDF (reference sequence). The CDR3 loop is CATSARLDSVANTGELFF. The CDR3 nucleotides read TGTGCCACCAGCGCACGACTGGATTCCGTTGCGAACACCGGGGAGCTGTTTTTT. Based on the CDR3 plus reference TRBV15 and TRBJ2-2, the full variable domain is DAMVIQNPRYQVTQFGKPVTLSCSQTLNHNVMYWYQQKSSQAPKLLFHYYDKDFNNEADTPDNFQSRRPNTSFCFLDIRSPGLGDTAMYLCATSARLDSVANTGELFFGEGSRLTVL.

This chain uses TRBV24-1 with TRBJ2-5; TRBD1 is a possible D gene (5 bases). The CDR3 has 15 amino acids. Germline V gene lookup returns CDR1 KGHDR and CDR2 SFDVKD. The V end lost 5 bases, the J end lost 1 base, and 13 bases lay between the germline ends. This CDR3 is CATSGQQGSQETQYF. For the CDR3, the DNA is TGTGCCACCAGTGGACAGCAGGGTTCCCAAGAGACCCAGTACTTC.

The gene calls are TRBV20-1 and TRBJ1-5; 7 bases map to TRBD1. Germline values: CDR1 DFQATT, CDR2 SNEGSKA (reference sequence). This CDR3 contains 15 residues. Trimming cost V 3 bases and J 9 bases; bases outside gene matches: 14. The CDR3 is CSASYSDRPEWPQHF. The DNA for the CDR3 is TGCAGTGCTAGTTACTCGGACAGGCCTGAATGGCCCCAGCATTTT.

The chain couples TRBV10-3 to TRBJ1-5, with D possibly being TRBD1 (6 bases). Looked up from germline, CDR1 is ENHRY and CDR2 is SYGVKD. Trimming removed 3 bases at V and 3 bases at J, with 9 bases between. The CDR3 length is 14 residues. For the CDR3, the DNA is TGTGCCATCAGTGAACAGGGTTCCAATCAGCCCCAGCATTTT. Translated, it gives CAISEQGSNQPQHF.

The chain employs TRBV29-1 and TRBJ2-3; 8 bases align to TRBD1. V trimming: 6 bases; J trimming: 4 bases; junction bases outside the gene matches: 6. The CDR3 extends over 13 amino acids. Germline assignment: CDR1 SQVTM and CDR2 ANQGSEA. CDR3 bases: TGCAGCGTCGAAACAGGGGGTTCAGATACGCAGTATTTT. Translation: CSVETGGSDTQYF.

The chain is built from TRBV10-1 and TRBJ2-7, with a weak D call TRBD1 (6 bases). This CDR3 is 15 amino acids long. Trimming shortened V by 9 bases and J by 4 bases, and 22 bases separated the two germline ends. From germline, CDR1 is WNHNN and CDR2 SYGVQD (reference sequence). The CDR3: CARLAPQGCQYEQYF. In DNA form, the CDR3 reads TGCGCCAGACTGGCCCCACAGGGTTGTCAGTACGAGCAGTACTTC.

In its sample, this clone was seen once. The gene calls are TRBV13 and TRBJ1-2, with 7 bases aligning to TRBD1. This CDR3 is 13 amino acids long. The germline gives CDR1 PRHDT, CDR2 FYEKMQ (reference sequence). Trimming at V came to 3 bases and at J to 4 bases, leaving 2 bases not matched to a gene. Written as DNA, the CDR3 is TGTGCCAGCAGCTTGACAGGGACCTATGGCTACACCTTC. The encoded protein is CASSLTGTYGYTF.

V gene TRBV18 combines with J gene TRBJ1-4; 7 bases fit TRBD1. The trim removed 9 bases at V and 4 bases at J, leaving 5 bases unmatched. The CDR3 covers 13 residues. Germline CDR1 reads KGHSH; CDR2 reads LQKENI. The CDR3 DNA reads TGTGCCAGTGTGGGACAGATTAATGAAAAACTGTTTTTT. This encodes CASVGQINEKLFF.

V gene TRBV29-1 combines with J gene TRBJ2-1, with 7 bases aligning to TRBD2. This CDR3 is 16 amino acids long. Germline trimming cut 3 bases from V and 0 bases from J; bases unmatched to any gene: 8. Germline loops: CDR1 SQVTM, CDR2 ANQGSEA. CDR3 region: CSVESGTFLSYNEQFF. The DNA of the CDR3 is TGCAGCGTTGAGAGCGGGACCTTTCTCTCCTACAATGAGCAGTTCTTC.

The chain employs TRBV18 and TRBJ1-1; 9 bases map to TRBD1. V was pared by 5 bases and J by 3 bases, with 10 bases of the junction left unmatched. CDR3 length equals 16 residues. In germline, CDR1 is KGHSH, CDR2 LQKENI. CDR3 in DNA: TGTGCCAGCTCAACCTCCAGGGGACAGGGCTACACTGAAGCTTTCTTT. It translates to CASSTSRGQGYTEAFF.

V gene TRBV5-4 combines with J gene TRBJ1-2, with a tentative D call TRBD1 (6 bases). Germline CDR1 is SGHNT and CDR2 is YYREEE (reference sequence). V lost 2 bases to trimming and J lost 4 bases, with 15 bases between them. CDR3 length: 15 amino acids. The CDR3 coding sequence is TGTGCCAGCAGCTTAACAGGGACGCTCGGCTATGGCTACACCTTC. This translates into CASSLTGTLGYGYTF. The full variable domain, its missing parts supplied by reference TRBV5-4 and TRBJ1-2, is ETGVTQSPTHLIKTRGQQVTLRCSSQSGHNTVSWYQQALGQGPQFIFQYYREEENGRGNFPPRFSGLQFPNYSSELNVNALELDDSALYLCASSLTGTLGYGYTFGSGTRLTVV.

The rearrangement uses TRBV27 and TRBJ2-5; D remains ambiguous. Deletions cut 3 bases from V and 1 base from J, with 6 bases between. The germline V gene has CDR1 MNHEY and CDR2 SMNVEV (reference sequence). The CDR3 has 13 amino acids. The CDR3 DNA sequence: TGTGCCAGCAGTTTTCCGGGCCAAGAGACCCAGTACTTC. Amino acid sequence: CASSFPGQETQYF.

This chain links TRBV30 with TRBJ2-5; D perhaps matches TRBD1 (7 bases). Between the trimmed V and J ends, which lost 3 bases and 5 bases, there was a span of 22 bases. The CDR3 is 16 amino acids. CDR1 is GTSNPN and CDR2 is SVGIG in the germline V gene (reference sequence). The CDR3 nucleotides read TGTGCCTGGAGGGATTTCAACAGGGGCCGGGGGGAGACCCAGTACTTC. Translating it yields CAWRDFNRGRGETQYF.

J is TRBJ2-2 and V is TRBV7-9; 7 nucleotides match TRBD1. With 6 bases clipped from V and 7 bases from J, the junction kept 11 bases outside the gene matches. CDR1 and CDR2 from the germline V gene are SEHNR and FQNEAQ (reference sequence). The CDR3 runs to 15 residues. The CDR3, as DNA: TGTGCCAGCAGAGTTCTCGGGACAGTTTTCGGGGAGCTGTTTTTT. The encoded protein is CASRVLGTVFGELFF.

The rearrangement uses TRBV6-5 and TRBJ1-3; possibly TRBD1 for D (5 bases). With 8 bases removed from V and 0 bases from J, the gap between germline ends came to 11 bases. The germline V gene encodes CDR1 MNHEY and CDR2 SVGAGI. The CDR3 is 14 amino acids. In nucleotides, the CDR3 is TGTGCCAGCGGGGCAGGGTCCTCTGGAAACACCATATATTTT. It translates to CASGAGSSGNTIYF.

This chain links TRBV29-1 with TRBJ1-2; unclear D gene. Trimming shortened V by 4 bases and J by 8 bases, and 11 bases separated the two germline ends. Germline loops: CDR1 SQVTM, CDR2 ANQGSEA. The CDR3 length is 11 residues. CDR3 protein: CSVALNSGYTF. The DNA of the CDR3 is TGCAGCGTTGCGTTAAACTCAGGCTACACCTTC.

The rearrangement links TRBV5-5 to TRBJ1-1; no reliable D call. CDR1 SGHKS and CDR2 YYEKEE come from the germline V gene (reference sequence). V lost 0 bases, J lost 1 base, and 7 bases lay in between. CDR3 size: 14 residues. The CDR3 coding sequence is TGTGCCAGCAGCTTGGACTTCGCGAACACTGAAGCTTTCTTT. Translating gives CASSLDFANTEAFF.

The V call is TRBV3-1 (or the pseudogene TRBV3-2), the J call TRBJ2-3; D not resolved. V lost 1 base and J 0 bases, leaving 5 bases between the germline ends. This CDR3 spans 14 amino acids. Germline V gene lookup returns CDR1 LGHDT and CDR2 YNNKEL (reference sequence). As DNA, the CDR3 is TGTGCCAGCAGCCAAGCCTATAGCACAGATACGCAGTATTTT. This codes for CASSQAYSTDTQYF.

About this clone itself: The identical CDR3 is also encoded by other nucleotide sequences in the sample. This sequence joins TRBV9 and TRBJ1-2; unclear D gene. In germline, CDR1 is SGDLS, CDR2 YYNGEE. Trimming cost V 4 bases and J 0 bases, with 10 bases left between them. CDR3 length equals 14 residues. Written as DNA, the CDR3 is TGTGCCAGCAGCCCTCCCGGAGCTAACTATGGCTACACCTTC. Its translation is CASSPPGANYGYTF.

V and J are TRBV5-1 and TRBJ1-1; TRBD1 aligns across 8 bases. CDR1 SGHRS and CDR2 YFSETQ come from the germline V gene. The J segment lost 0 bases and the V segment lost 4 bases, leaving 5 bases of the junction unmatched. The CDR3 runs to 15 residues. CDR3 sequence reads: CASSRQGSLNTEAFF. DNA of the CDR3: TGCGCCAGCAGCAGACAGGGGTCCTTGAACACTGAAGCTTTCTTT. The whole variable domain, remainder taken from reference TRBV5-1 and TRBJ1-1, is KAGVTQTPRYLIKTRGQQVTLSCSPISGHRSVSWYQQTPGQGLQFLFEYFSETQRNKGNFPGRFSGRQFSNSRSEMNVSTLELGDSALYLCASSRQGSLNTEAFFGQGTRLTVV.

The chain employs TRBV5-1 and TRBJ2-3, with 11 bases lining up with TRBD2. This CDR3 is built from 18 residues. Germline V gene sequence: CDR1 SGHRS, CDR2 YFSETQ. The J segment lost 2 bases and the V segment lost 0 bases, leaving 8 bases of the junction unmatched. CDR3 region: CASSLALLAGALTDTQYF. CDR3 DNA: TGCGCCAGCAGCTTGGCCCTACTAGCGGGAGCTCTCACAGATACGCAGTATTTT.